This T cell receptor (beta chain) was sequenced for a study of cytomegalovirus exposure and HLA in healthy donors. V was cut by 10 bases and J by 2 bases, with 15 bases left in between. CDR1 and CDR2 (germline): MDHEN, SYDVKM. CDR3 length equals 13 residues. As concerns this clone: No antigen is known for it.

The PCR was carried out with 60 Vbeta primers and 13 Jbeta primers. The repertoire was sequenced with immunoSEQ multiplex PCR; TCRdb's copy has only in-frame clones and lacks some. The table includes 150,000 to 200,000 clones, about 88% detected once. Study-wide findings and caveats: Several V segments, TRBV6-2 and TRBV6-3 among them, could not be told apart and were dropped.

This sequence was found in a young woman in good health and CMV-seronegative. The rearrangement uses TRBV28 and TRBJ2-7, with a weak D call TRBD2 (5 bases). What was sequenced was PBMCs. The CDR3 DNA follows: TGTGCCACCCGTGGGAGTGCGACCTACGAGCAGTACTTC. As protein: CATRGSATYEQYF. Filled out from reference TRBV28 and TRBJ2-7, the complete variable domain reads DVKVTQSSRYLVKRTGEKVFLECVQDMDHENMFWYRQDPGLGLRLIYFSYDVKMKEKGDIPEGYSVSREKKERFSLILESASTNQTSMYLCATRGSATYEQYFGPGTRLTVT.